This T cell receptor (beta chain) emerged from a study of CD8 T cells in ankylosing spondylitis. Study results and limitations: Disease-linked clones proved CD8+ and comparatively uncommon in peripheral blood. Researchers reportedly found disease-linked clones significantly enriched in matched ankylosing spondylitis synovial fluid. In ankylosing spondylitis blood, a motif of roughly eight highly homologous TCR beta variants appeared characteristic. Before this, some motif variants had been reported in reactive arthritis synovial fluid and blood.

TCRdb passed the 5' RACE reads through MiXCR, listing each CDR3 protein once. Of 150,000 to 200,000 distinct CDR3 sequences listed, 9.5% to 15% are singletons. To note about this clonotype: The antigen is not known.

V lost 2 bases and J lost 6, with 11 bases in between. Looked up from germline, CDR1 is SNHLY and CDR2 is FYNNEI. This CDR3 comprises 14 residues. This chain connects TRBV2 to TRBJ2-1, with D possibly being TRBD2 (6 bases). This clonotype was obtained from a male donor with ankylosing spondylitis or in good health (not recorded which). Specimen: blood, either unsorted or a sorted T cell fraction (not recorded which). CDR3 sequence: CASSEISGGNEQFF. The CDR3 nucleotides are TGTGCCAGCAGTGAAATCTCCGGGGGCAATGAGCAGTTCTTC.